This T cell receptor beta chain was observed in a study of shared clonotypes between healthy human individuals. For the study at large: Per donor, three plates held CD4 naive cells, three held CD4 memory, two held CD8 naive and one held CD8 memory. Regarding the study as a whole: Rarefaction analysis demonstrated incomplete sorted-subset sequencing notwithstanding large depth.

CD45RO-negative CD8 cells positively selected for CCR7 made up the naive population, which excluded terminally differentiated effector memory CD45RA+ cells. The study drew all its donors from Caucasian adults living in Nashville, Tennessee. Remarks on this clone: Its antigen is undetermined.

The V and J ends lost 0 bases and 4 bases respectively, with 16 bases between them. Looked up from germline, CDR1 is MRHNA and CDR2 is SNTAGT. This CDR3 spans 17 amino acids. The protocol was immunoSEQ multiplex PCR, while the TCRdb copy is restricted to in-frame clones and leaves out a portion. The data show about 1,900,000 clones, approximately 94% seen once. The gene calls are TRBV6-4 and TRBJ2-1; TRBD2 is a possible D gene (7 bases). The sample taken for sequencing was naive CD8+ T cells sorted from blood. This clonotype was obtained from a man between 18 and 35 years old in good health. The CDR3 DNA sequence: TGTGCCAGCAGTGACTCCCCGGGGCGGGGGACATACAATGAGCAGTTCTTC. Translated, it gives CASSDSPGRGTYNEQFF.